This TCR beta chain was captured by sequencing in a study of control samples from healthy donors and cancer patients. The assay was immunoSEQ multiplex PCR, and TCRdb's table has in-frame clones only and misses some. This sample has roughly 160,000 clones, with around 94% found just once. V gave up 1 base and J gave up 2 bases, with 8 bases separating them. The CDR3 length is 13 residues. Germline CDR1 and CDR2: SQVTM and ANQGSEA. The sample comprised PBMCs. The chain uses TRBV29-1 and TRBJ1-1; TRBD1 might be the D (5 bases). This TCR derives from a man in his sixties with colorectal cancer. DNA for the CDR3: TGCAGCGTTGAAGGACAGCCCAACACTGAAGCTTTCTTT. This codes for CSVEGQPNTEAFF.